This TCR beta chain was found in a study of blood T cell repertoires in COVID-19. For the study at large: Samples came from the United States, Italy and Spain, spanning acute and convalescent COVID-19. PBMCs, B-cell-depleted T cells, or T cells were the source of the cDNA or gDNA that made up the material.

Original methodology: Estimation of nucleated cell counts was performed using reference gene primer amplification. Sequenced by immunoSEQ multiplex PCR; TCRdb stores in-frame clones only, minus some. The DNA was the basis for D and trimming; V, J and clone size are from that table. The sample comprises 150,000 to 200,000 clones, about 86% of which are singletons, and about 8.2% rests with the top ten. V was clipped by 2 bases and J by 4 bases; unmatched bases: 3. The V gene's germline CDR1 is MDHEN and CDR2 SYDVKM. This CDR3 is built from 14 residues. This clone was observed once. V and J are TRBV28 and TRBJ1-2; TRBD1 agrees at 8 bases. Sequences were obtained from peripheral blood. The TCR comes from a man aged 55 to 70 with acute or convalescent COVID-19. The CDR3 coding sequence is TGTGCCAGCAGTTTAGGAGACAGGGGCTATGGCTACACCTTC. Its translation: CASSLGDRGYGYTF.